This T cell receptor beta chain derives from a study of T-cell memory formation after mild COVID-19. Across the study: TCR clusters mostly belonged to single donors.

Whole-study findings and limits: Clones contracting across day 15 to 85 had a balanced CD4/CD8 profile; later expanding clones leaned CD4+. The pre-infection memory compartment contained some responding clones, suggesting cross-reactive memory joined. The study found contracting CD4+ clones mainly in CM and EM and contracting CD8+ clones in EMRA.

Each CDR3 protein gets one entry after TCRdb re-called the 5' RACE reads with MiXCR. This table holds fewer than 250,000 distinct CDR3 sequences, approximately 15% found once. A few counts support this clonotype. What it binds is not known. This sequence was found in an adult woman who had mild COVID-19 (a few samples of this study predate the infection). Cell type and time point are not known. Specimen: PBMCs or a T cell subset sorted from them (not recorded which).

The CDR3 here is CASSLASLGLAGPYEQYF. CDR3 nucleotides: TGTGCCAGCAGCTTAGCATCCCTTGGACTAGCGGGGCCCTACGAGCAGTACTTC. The V gene is TRBV7-9, the J gene TRBJ2-7, with TRBD2 matching over 12 bases. The germline CDR1 and CDR2 sequences are SEHNR and FQNEAQ (reference sequence). This CDR3 region has 18 residues. With 0 bases clipped from V and 2 bases from J, the junction kept 8 bases outside the gene matches.